Listed below are T cell receptor beta chains from one sample, sequenced in a study of shared clonotypes between healthy human individuals. Generated by immunoSEQ multiplex PCR, the TCRdb table keeps only in-frame clones and is missing some. Seen here are about 1.5 million clones, roughly 96% observed once, and the top ten hold approximately 1.1%. Source material: naive CD4+ T cells sorted from blood. Receptor source: a man under 40 in good health. CDR3s include the opening cysteine and the closing phenylalanine or tryptophan. Each record gives: J gene, clone size, V gene, D gene, CDR3 length, CDR3 DNA, CDR3 protein. A D gene is named only where the DNA matches it firmly. Part of the rows lack a size; the others show once, few, many or a class for expanded clones.

>TRBJ1-2|NA|TRBV7-9|TRBD1|15
TGTGCCAGCAGCTTAAACCCCGGACAGGTCTATGGCTACACCTTC
CASSLNPGQVYGYTF
>TRBJ1-1|NA|TRBV9|NA|14
TGTGCCAGCAGCGTGTTAGGGCAGAACACTGAAGCTTTCTTT
CASSVLGQNTEAFF
>TRBJ1-4|NA|TRBV6-1|NA|15
TGTGCCAGCAGTGTTCACAGGGTTGCTAATGAAAAACTGTTTTTT
CASSVHRVANEKLFF
>TRBJ2-1|NA|TRBV28|TRBD1|15
TGTGCCAGCAGTTTATGGGCAGGGGGAGCCCTTGAGCAGTTCTTC
CASSLWAGGALEQFF
>TRBJ2-6|NA|TRBV5-1|NA|14
TGCGCCAGCAGCGTGAACTCTGGGGCCAACGTCCTGACTTTC
CASSVNSGANVLTF
>TRBJ2-4|NA|TRBV5-1|TRBD1|16
TGCGCCAGCAGCTCCGGGGACAGGGGAGCCAAAAACATTCAGTACTTC
CASSSGDRGAKNIQYF
>TRBJ1-1|NA|TRBV2|TRBD1|13
TGTGCCAGCAGGACAGGGCAGGGCACTGAAGCTTTCTTT
CASRTGQGTEAFF
>TRBJ1-2|NA|TRBV27|TRBD1|14
TGTGCCAGCAGTTGGACAGGTTATGACTATGGCTACACCTTC
CASSWTGYDYGYTF
>TRBJ1-1|NA|TRBV2|NA|15
TGTGCCAGTACAAGGAGCAGCGGGATGAACACTGAAGCTTTCTTT
CASTRSSGMNTEAFF
>TRBJ2-3|NA|TRBV28|NA|13
TGTGCCGGACGGCAGGATAGCACAGATACGCAGTATTTT
CAGRQDSTDTQYF
>TRBJ2-3|NA|TRBV7-2|TRBD2|16
TGTGCCAGCAGCCCGGGGACTAGCCGGACTCTGGATACGCAGTATTTT
CASSPGTSRTLDTQYF
>TRBJ1-1|NA|TRBV5-1|NA|14
TGCGCCAGCAGACCAGAGGGCGATGGTTCGGAAGCTTTCTTT
CASRPEGDGSEAFF
>TRBJ2-1|NA|TRBV4-1|TRBD2|17
TGCGCCAGCAGCCAATCGGGCCCACTAGCGGGAGTGACTGAGCAGTTCTTC
CASSQSGPLAGVTEQFF
>TRBJ2-3|NA|TRBV6-4|NA|15
TGTGCCAGCAGTCCCACGGGGGCGAGCACAGATACGCAGTATTTT
CASSPTGASTDTQYF
>TRBJ2-5|NA|TRBV19|NA|16
TGTGCCAGTAGTTCCCCCCCGGGACACCGACAAGAGACCCAGTACTTC
CASSSPPGHRQETQYF
>TRBJ2-1|NA|TRBV7-2|TRBD2|17
TGTGCCAGCAGCTTAGTTCTAGCGGGAGGGCGGACCTCGTTCAAGTTCTTC
CASSLVLAGGRTSFKFF
>TRBJ2-1|NA|TRBV5-4|TRBD2|17
TGTGCCAGCAGAAAGGGACTAGCGGGAGAAAACTACAATGAGCAGTTCTTC
CASRKGLAGENYNEQFF
>TRBJ2-5|NA|TRBV5-5|NA|13
TGTGCCAGCAGGACAATAAGGGAAGAGACCCAGTACTTC
CASRTIREETQYF
>TRBJ1-2|once|TRBV5-1|NA|13
TGCGCCAGCAGCGACCTTGGGGCGGGCGGCTACACCTTC
CASSDLGAGGYTF
>TRBJ2-2|NA|TRBV5-1|TRBD2|14
TGCGCCAGCAGCGAGGGAGGGCCCGGCGGGGAGCTGTTTTTT
CASSEGGPGGELFF
>TRBJ2-7|NA|TRBV5-1|NA|19
TGCGCCAGCAGCTTAGGACAGGGGAGGCTAGCGGGCGGGACCTACGAGCAGTACTTC
CASSLGQGRLAGGTYEQYF
>TRBJ2-1|once|TRBV10-1|NA|13
TGCGCCAGCAGTGAGTCAGGTAGAAGTGAGCAGTTCTTC
CASSESGRSEQFF
>TRBJ1-2|NA|TRBV14|NA|13
TGTGCCAGCAGCCACAAACAGGGATCTGGCTACACCTTC
CASSHKQGSGYTF
>TRBJ1-4|NA|TRBV7-2|NA|13
TGTGCCAGCAGCCAGGGAACTAATGAAAAACTGTTTTTT
CASSQGTNEKLFF
>TRBJ2-2|NA|TRBV5-1|NA|13
TGCGCCAGCGCGCGGAGGAACACCGGGGAGCTGTTTTTT
CASARRNTGELFF
>TRBJ2-5|once|TRBV29-1|NA|14
TGCAGCGTTGAAGAGTCGGGGGCTAGAGAGACCCAGTACTTC
CSVEESGARETQYF
>TRBJ1-3|NA|TRBV18|TRBD1|16
TGTGCCAGCTCAACATCAGGGGGCCTCTCTGGAAACACCATATATTTT
CASSTSGGLSGNTIYF
>TRBJ1-1|once|TRBV9|NA|15
TGTGCCAGCAGCGTAGCCGAGCGGGTGGGGGCTGAAGCTTTCTTT
CASSVAERVGAEAFF
>TRBJ2-3|NA|TRBV5-5|TRBD1|16
TGTGCCAGCAGCTTACAGGGGCTGTCGGGCACAGATACGCAGTATTTT
CASSLQGLSGTDTQYF
>TRBJ2-1|NA|TRBV4-3|NA|17
TGCGCCAGCAGCCACAGGGTTGGCGGGTCAGCCTACAATGAGCAGTTCTTC
CASSHRVGGSAYNEQFF
>TRBJ2-7|once|TRBV29-1|TRBD1|12
TGCAGCGCATGGACAGGGGGGTACGAGCAGTACTTC
CSAWTGGYEQYF
>TRBJ1-5|NA|TRBV7-2|TRBD1|14
TGTGCCAGCAGCCCCGGACAGGGACTTCAGCCCCAGCATTTT
CASSPGQGLQPQHF
>TRBJ1-2|NA|TRBV7-9|NA|13
TGTGCCAGCAGCCAGAGGCGAGGCTACGGCTACACCTTC
CASSQRRGYGYTF
>TRBJ1-3|once|TRBV10-3|TRBD1|17
TGTGCCATCAGAAAGACAGGGGCTAAAGGCTCTGGAAACACCATATATTTT
CAIRKTGAKGSGNTIYF
>TRBJ2-3|NA|TRBV11-3|NA|13
TGTGCCAGCAGCTTAGGGCCTACAGATACGCAGTATTTT
CASSLGPTDTQYF
>TRBJ1-1|NA|TRBV6-6|NA|12
TGTGCCAGCAGACAGACCGACACTGAAGCTTTCTTT
CASRQTDTEAFF
>TRBJ2-1|NA|TRBV19|NA|17
TGTGCCAGTAGGGGGCGAAGGACAACCAGCTCCTACAATGAGCAGTTCTTC
CASRGRRTTSSYNEQFF
>TRBJ1-3|NA|TRBV10-2|NA|16
TGCGCCAGCAGTGTAGTCGGATCCGGCTCTGGAAACACCATATATTTT
CASSVVGSGSGNTIYF
>TRBJ2-7|NA|TRBV9|NA|15
TGTGCCAGCAGCGTAGGACAGTATGAGGATGCCGAGCAGTACTTC
CASSVGQYEDAEQYF
>TRBJ2-1|NA|TRBV7-9|NA|12
TGTGCCAGCAGCTCGGGGCTAATTGAGCAGTTCTTC
CASSSGLIEQFF
>TRBJ1-2|NA|TRBV5-6|NA|12
TGTGCCAGCAGCTTTGCAGTGACTGGCTACACCTTC
CASSFAVTGYTF
>TRBJ2-2|once|TRBV25-1|NA|14
TGTGCCAGCAGTTACGCCGGGGGCATCGGGGAGCTGTTTTTT
CASSYAGGIGELFF
>TRBJ2-5|NA|TRBV7-6|NA|13
TGTGCCAGCAGCCCTCGGGTAGAAGAGACCCAGTACTTC
CASSPRVEETQYF
>TRBJ2-7|NA|TRBV7-2|TRBD2|14
TGTGCCAGCAGCTTAGGCGGGAGCCCCTACGAGCAGTACTTC
CASSLGGSPYEQYF
>TRBJ2-7|NA|TRBV19|NA|14
TGTGCCAGTAGTATAGCGGGAAGGTCCTACGAGCAGTACTTC
CASSIAGRSYEQYF
>TRBJ2-1|NA|TRBV7-9|NA|16
TGTGCCAGCAGCTTAGGAGACAGATACTCCTACAATGAGCAGTTCTTC
CASSLGDRYSYNEQFF
>TRBJ2-7|NA|TRBV7-8|NA|15
TGTGCCAGCAGCTTAGCGCCGCAGACGAACTACGAGCAGTACTTC
CASSLAPQTNYEQYF
>TRBJ2-3|NA|TRBV28|NA|13
TGTGCCAGCATAAGAGCGACCACAGATACGCAGTATTTT
CASIRATTDTQYF
>TRBJ2-7|NA|TRBV13|NA|13
TGTGCCAGCAGCGTCGGGACCCACGACGAGCAGTACTTC
CASSVGTHDEQYF
>TRBJ1-2|NA|TRBV28|NA|12
TGTGCCAGCAGTTCCGATGGTTATGGCTACACCTTC
CASSSDGYGYTF
>TRBJ1-1|NA|TRBV6-6|NA|14
TGTGCCAGCAGTTATTCACAGAGGGGTCGGGAAGCTTTCTTT
CASSYSQRGREAFF
>TRBJ1-4|NA|TRBV7-2|NA|12
TGTGCCAGCGGCGGGGATAATGAAAAACTGTTTTTT
CASGGDNEKLFF
>TRBJ2-7|NA|TRBV5-1|TRBD2|13
TGCGCCAGCAGCCGACTAGCGGGTACCGAGCAGTACTTC
CASSRLAGTEQYF
>TRBJ2-7|NA|TRBV18|NA|13
TGTGCCAGCTCACCATCCGGGACCCACGAGCAGTACTTC
CASSPSGTHEQYF
>TRBJ2-5|NA|TRBV18|NA|15
TGTGCCAGCTCACCTACGGGAGGCAGGGGGGAGACCCAGTACTTC
CASSPTGGRGETQYF